These 16 T cell receptor beta chains share one sample of origin, sequenced in a study of identical twins. TCRdb recomputed calls from the 5' RACE reads with MiXCR, one row per CDR3 protein. The table lists approximately 620,000 distinct CDR3 sequences, 8.5% to 9.5% of them singletons. These sequences were also reported in another study, on yellow fever vaccine responses in identical twins.

Specimen: PBMCs. The receptors were sampled from a woman aged 18-29 years in good health.

This clonotype was detected ten times or more. The V call is TRBV5-1, the J call TRBJ1-2, with D uncertain. CDR1 is SGHRS and CDR2 is YFSETQ in the germline V gene. The CDR3 spans 14 residues. Trimming took off 0 bases at V and 4 bases at J, with 10 bases between the two ends. This chain's CDR3 is CASSLAEGAYGYTF. As DNA, the CDR3 is TGCGCCAGCAGCTTGGCCGAGGGAGCCTATGGCTACACCTTC.

The CDR3 DNA sequence: TGTGCCAGCAGCACCTTAGTAGGTGGGATAAGGACCTACGAGCAGTACTTC. This codes for CASSTLVGGIRTYEQYF. The chain is built from TRBV5-8 and TRBJ2-7; no clear D. Germline CDR1 and CDR2: SGHTS and YDEGEE. This CDR3 has 17 amino acids. V lost 4 bases, J lost 2 bases, and 22 bases lay in between. Variable domain in full (rest from reference TRBV5-8 and TRBJ2-7): EAGVTQSPTHLIKTRGQQATLRCSPISGHTSVYWYQQALGLGLQFLLWYDEGEERNRGNFPPRFSGRQFPNYSSELNVNALELEDSALYLCASSTLVGGIRTYEQYFGPGTRLTVT.

The V and J genes are TRBV5-1 and TRBJ2-7, with 15 bases aligning to TRBD2. Germline V lookup: CDR1 SGHRS, CDR2 YFSETQ. The CDR3 runs to 15 residues. V shed 4 bases and J 4 bases; nucleotides not matched to a gene: 3. This CDR3 is CASSAGTSGGYEQYF. In DNA form, the CDR3 reads TGCGCCAGCAGCGCTGGGACTAGCGGGGGGTACGAGCAGTACTTC.

The CDR3 DNA is TGTGCCAGCAGTTTACATCCGGGACTGAAGTCTGAGCAGTACTTC. This sequence encodes CASSLHPGLKSEQYF. The genes are TRBV28 and TRBJ2-7; TRBD2 might be the D (6 bases). The CDR3 runs 15 residues. Germline V gene sequence: CDR1 MDHEN, CDR2 SYDVKM. V was shortened by 2 bases and J by 7 bases, with 18 bases between the two germline ends.

About this clonotype itself: A much more abundant neighbour one base away suggests this may be a read error. As DNA, the CDR3 is TGTGCCAGCAGCTTAGTGGTAGCCAAAAACATTCAGTACTTC. Its translation: CASSLVVAKNIQYF. The chain recombines TRBV7-2 with TRBJ2-4; D gene unclear. Germline V CDR1 and CDR2: SGHTA, FQGNSA. The CDR3 is 14 residues long. Trimming stripped 1 base from V and 0 bases from J, with 4 bases between. The full variable domain, rest sourced from reference TRBV7-2 and TRBJ2-4, is GAGVSQSPSNKVTEKGKDVELRCDPISGHTALYWYRQSLGQGLEFLIYFQGNSAPDKSGLPSDRFSAERTGGSVSTLTIQRTQQEDSAVYLCASSLVVAKNIQYFGAGTRLSVL.

This clonotype was counted a few times. This chain links TRBV5-1 with TRBJ2-3; 9 bases fit TRBD1. Trimming removed 4 bases from V and 2 bases from J; junction bases left unmatched: 8. Germline CDR1 reads SGHRS; CDR2 reads YFSETQ. CDR3 length equals 16 residues. The CDR3 here is CASSTGQGGYTDTQYF. In DNA, the CDR3 is TGCGCCAGCAGCACGGGACAGGGAGGATACACAGATACGCAGTATTTT.

This clonotype has a handful of counts. An end of the junction does not agree with germline; a read error may underlie this. The rearrangement links TRBV27 to TRBJ2-3, with 7 bases fitting TRBD2. The CDR3 runs to 12 residues. Germline CDR1 MNHEY, CDR2 SMNVEV (reference sequence). The CDR3 nucleotides read TGTGCCCGCAGGGACTACACAGATACGCAGTATTTT. This gives the protein CARRDYTDTQYF.

This clonotype occurred a few times. The CDR3 reads CASSQVGGAGQPQHF. The CDR3 coding sequence is TGTGCCAGCAGCCAAGTGGGGGGGGCGGGTCAGCCCCAGCATTTT. The chain has TRBV4-2 and TRBJ1-5, with D perhaps TRBD1 (6 bases). The CDR3 is 15 amino acids. V was pared by 1 base and J by 6 bases, with 13 bases between. CDR1 and CDR2 from the germline V gene are LGHNA and YNFKEQ.

This clonotype has only a few counts. The J gene is TRBJ1-1, the V gene TRBV18; 7 bases align to TRBD1. Unmatched junction bases numbered 9, after V lost 2 bases and J lost 3 bases. The CDR3 sequence is 16 residues long. The germline CDR1 and CDR2 sequences are KGHSH and LQKENI. CDR3 nucleotides: TGTGCCAGCTCACCAGTTGACAGGGTGCTTGACACTGAAGCTTTCTTT. It translates to CASSPVDRVLDTEAFF.

This clonotype was found many times. This chain joins TRBV4-3 and TRBJ1-6; 7 bases are shared with TRBD1. CDR3 size: 15 residues. Unmatched junction bases numbered 4, after V lost 3 bases and J lost 5 bases. Germline V gene data show CDR1 as LGHNA and CDR2 as YSLEER. The CDR3 DNA follows: TGCGCCAGCAGCCAGGAGACAGGGAATAATTCACCCCTCCACTTT. It translates to CASSQETGNNSPLHF.

V and J are TRBV9 and TRBJ2-6; no clear D. CDR1 SGDLS and CDR2 YYNGEE come from the germline V gene. The ends were cut back, 2 bases at V and 1 base at J, with 10 bases in the middle. This CDR3 has 16 residues. The CDR3 spells CASSVDRVSGANVLTF. CDR3 DNA: TGTGCCAGCAGCGTGGACCGGGTTTCTGGGGCCAACGTCCTGACTTTC.

This clonotype occurred a few times. This chain uses TRBV4-1 with TRBJ2-1; 10 bases align to TRBD2. J lost 8 bases, V lost 1 base, and 5 bases had no gene match. This CDR3 region has 15 residues. The germline CDR1 and CDR2 sequences are MGHRA and YSYEKL. This chain's CDR3 is CASSQGTSGVYEQFF. CDR3 sequence (DNA): TGCGCCAGCAGCCAAGGGACTAGCGGCGTTTATGAGCAGTTCTTC.

CDR3: CASSLARGASPYEQYF. In nucleotides, the CDR3 is TGTGCCAGCAGCTTGGCCAGGGGGGCTAGCCCCTACGAGCAGTACTTC. The chain combines TRBV5-5 with TRBJ2-7; D might be TRBD1 (7 bases). This CDR3 has 16 amino acids. V lost 0 bases and J 2 bases, leaving 15 bases between the germline ends. Germline V gene data show CDR1 as SGHKS and CDR2 as YYEKEE (reference sequence).

This clonotype was observed a handful of times. The chain is built from TRBV6-2 or TRBV6-3 and TRBJ2-7, with D perhaps matching TRBD2 (5 bases). This CDR3 spans 15 amino acids. Germline CDR1 and CDR2: MNHEY and SVGEGT. Deletions cut 0 bases from V and 3 bases from J, with 12 bases between. The CDR3 spells CASSYSNASGYEQYF. The CDR3, as DNA: TGTGCCAGCAGTTACTCGAATGCCAGCGGCTACGAGCAGTACTTC.

The chain uses TRBV4-1 and TRBJ2-3; TRBD2 aligns across 8 bases. Germline assignment: CDR1 MGHRA and CDR2 YSYEKL. This CDR3 has 15 residues. Unmatched junction bases numbered 9, after V lost 4 bases and J lost 6 bases. The chain's CDR3 is CASSRVRGGIDTQYF. The CDR3 region has the DNA TGCGCCAGCAGCCGAGTCCGGGGGGGGATTGATACGCAGTATTTT.

With regard to this clonotype: This clone may be a read error of a much larger clone one base away. Without the conserved terminal phenylalanine or tryptophan, this CDR3 likely stems from a read error. This chain joins TRBV6-5 and TRBJ1-1; D gene uncertain. Trimming removed 2 bases from V and 1 base from J, with 5 bases in between. CDR1 and CDR2 (germline): MNHEY, SVGAGI. This CDR3 is built from 13 residues. The CDR3 is CASSYVSNTEAFI. The CDR3 DNA reads as TGTGCCAGCAGTTACGTATCGAACACTGAAGCTTTCATT.